What follows are 14 T cell receptor beta chains derived from one specimen sequenced in a study of cytomegalovirus exposure and HLA in healthy donors. The PCR was carried out with 60 Vbeta primers and 13 Jbeta primers. The method was immunoSEQ multiplex PCR; TCRdb's version includes in-frame clones alone and lacks a portion of them. In the table there are approximately 90,000 clones, about 77% of which are singletons. Specimen: PBMCs. The origin of the receptors is a man aged 35 to 55 in good health and CMV-seronegative.

Only a few counts were recorded for this clone. The chain links TRBV27 to TRBJ2-7; D is perhaps TRBD2 (6 bases). The CDR3 is 14 residues long. Germline V CDR1 and CDR2: MNHEY, SMNVEV (reference sequence). Trimming shortened V by 8 bases and J by 2 bases, and 16 bases separated the two germline ends. The CDR3 DNA reads as TGTGCCAGCTCTTCTACGGGGGTGGCCTACGAGCAGTACTTC. Amino acids: CASSSTGVAYEQYF.

Only a few counts were recorded for this clone. The chain combines TRBV18 with TRBJ1-2; D is unresolved. Germline CDR1 reads KGHSH; CDR2 reads LQKENI. Trimming left V 2 bases short and J 5 bases short, with 12 bases between. This CDR3 contains 14 residues. In DNA form, the CDR3 reads TGTGCCAGCTCACCAAGCGATATGGCGTATGGCTACACCTTC. Translating gives CASSPSDMAYGYTF.

The V call is TRBV5-1, the J call TRBJ2-7; 13 nucleotides line up with TRBD2. With V trimmed by 5 bases and J by 4 bases, 9 bases remained unmatched. CDR1 SGHRS and CDR2 YFSETQ come from the germline V gene. CDR3 length: 16 residues. The CDR3 coding sequence is TGCGCCAGCAGTGACGGGACTAGCGGGGCGAAATACGAGCAGTACTTC. Translation gives CASSDGTSGAKYEQYF.

This sequence joins TRBV11-1 and TRBJ2-7; 8 bases fit TRBD1. J gave up 6 bases and V 6 bases, and 10 bases lay outside the gene matches. The CDR3 spans 14 residues. Germline V lookup: CDR1 SGHAT, CDR2 FQDESV (reference sequence). The CDR3 spells CASSMDRASGEQYF. The CDR3 region has the DNA TGTGCCAGCAGTATGGACAGGGCGAGCGGCGAGCAGTACTTC.

The chain has TRBV30 and TRBJ1-5; D is possibly TRBD1 (6 bases). Germline lookup yields CDR1 GTSNPN and CDR2 SVGIG (reference sequence). The length of the CDR3 is 15 residues. V lost 3 bases to trimming and J lost 7 bases, with 19 bases between them. DNA of the CDR3: TGTGCCTGGAGCGGAACAGGGCTCAAAGACCAGCCCCAGCATTTT. Its translation is CAWSGTGLKDQPQHF.

This clone was recorded a few times. This sequence joins TRBV18 and TRBJ2-1, with TRBD2 identical over 10 bases. J was trimmed by 0 bases and V by 2 bases; bases with no gene match: 4. Looked up from germline, CDR1 is KGHSH and CDR2 is LQKENI. The CDR3 length is 17 residues. CDR3 residues: CASSPTASGSSYNEQFF. For the CDR3, the DNA is TGTGCCAGCTCACCAACGGCTAGCGGGAGCTCCTACAATGAGCAGTTCTTC.

The chain carries TRBV2 and TRBJ1-6, with D possibly TRBD1 on 6 matching bases. The CDR3 runs 14 residues. Germline assignment: CDR1 SNHLY and CDR2 FYNNEI. V was clipped by 7 bases and J by 3 bases, with 10 bases between them. CDR3 sequence (DNA): TGTGCCAGCACAGGGGCCATCTATAATTCACCCCTCCACTTT. Translation: CASTGAIYNSPLHF. The whole variable domain, filled in from reference TRBV2 and TRBJ1-6, reads EPEVTQTPSHQVTQMGQEVILRCVPISNHLYFYWYRQILGQKVEFLVSFYNNEISEKSEIFDDQFSVERPDGSNFTLKIRSTKLEDSAMYFCASTGAIYNSPLHFGNGTRLTVT.

The V and J genes are TRBV10-2 and TRBJ1-5, with D maybe TRBD1 (5 bases). The CDR3 has 13 amino acids. V lost 3 bases to trimming and J lost 4 bases, with 7 bases between them. Looked up from germline, CDR1 is WSHSY and CDR2 is SAAADI. This CDR3 is CASSDRVNQPQHF. DNA of the CDR3: TGCGCCAGCAGTGACAGGGTTAATCAGCCCCAGCATTTT.

The rearrangement uses TRBV2 and TRBJ2-2, with 9 positions matching TRBD1. V shed 6 bases, J shed 6 bases, and the junction held 11 bases outside the gene matches. Per the germline V gene, CDR1 is SNHLY and CDR2 is FYNNEI. CDR3 length: 16 amino acids. The CDR3 bases are TGTGCCAGCAGGGCAACAGGGGGCGGTCTGTCCGGGGAGCTGTTTTTT. Translating it yields CASRATGGGLSGELFF.

This chain connects TRBV29-1 to TRBJ1-1; no reliable D call. Trimming removed 6 bases at V and 2 bases at J, with 4 bases between. Per the germline V gene, CDR1 is SQVTM and CDR2 is ANQGSEA. CDR3 length equals 10 residues. The CDR3 is CSVANTEAFF. The CDR3 DNA is TGCAGCGTAGCAAACACTGAAGCTTTCTTT.

This clone has a handful of counts. The rearrangement uses TRBV11-2 and TRBJ2-7; 13 bases fit TRBD2. The CDR3 is 15 amino acids. V lost 4 bases to trimming and J lost 3 bases; unmatched junction nucleotides: 3. Germline V gene data show CDR1 as SGHAT and CDR2 as FQNNGV. The DNA of the CDR3 is TGTGCCAGCAGCTCCGGACTAGCGGGAGTCTACGAGCAGTACTTC. It codes for CASSSGLAGVYEQYF.

This sequence joins TRBV29-1 and TRBJ2-3; 7 bases map to TRBD2. The CDR3 extends over 15 amino acids. CDR1 and CDR2 from the germline V gene are SQVTM and ANQGSEA. The trim removed 7 bases at V and 4 bases at J, leaving 14 bases unmatched. CDR3 sequence reads: CSAAVRRGEADTQYF. DNA for the CDR3: TGCAGCGCCGCGGTACGACGGGGGGAGGCAGATACGCAGTATTTT.

The chain couples TRBV13 to TRBJ1-1; D is possibly TRBD1 (5 bases). The V end lost 5 bases, the J end lost 2 bases, and 15 bases lay between the germline ends. The CDR3 totals 15 residues. The germline gives CDR1 PRHDT, CDR2 FYEKMQ (reference sequence). CDR3 loop: CASSPDRGGNTEAFF. In nucleotides, the CDR3 is TGTGCCAGCAGCCCGGACCGCGGGGGAAACACTGAAGCTTTCTTT.

The chain carries TRBV5-1 and TRBJ2-1; D call uncertain. Germline CDR1 is SGHRS and CDR2 is YFSETQ. The CDR3 extends over 16 amino acids. V shed 0 bases and J shed 1 base, with 11 bases lying between them. The CDR3 sequence: CASSLAPSESYNEQFF. The CDR3 DNA reads TGCGCCAGCAGCTTGGCCCCAAGCGAGTCCTACAATGAGCAGTTCTTC.